This T cell receptor (beta chain) originates from a study of cytomegalovirus exposure and HLA in healthy donors. Study-wide context: A prior analysis found roughly 110 million unique TCR beta sequences from around 190 million T cells.

As to this clone: No antigen is known for it.

Study outcomes and limitations: Generally TCR sequences proved uncommon, though certain public TCRs appeared in numerous donors. It has been reported that TCR beta sequences accurately predicted the HLA-A and HLA-B alleles of most subjects.

The primer mix had 60 Vbeta and 13 Jbeta primers. As processed by the authors: Roughly 11 million shared chains were among the roughly 78 million unique TCR beta chains that a later analysis counted. Some clones are missing from TCRdb's copy, which holds only in-frame ones; the method was immunoSEQ multiplex PCR. That table gives V, J and clone size, and the DNA gave D and trimming. The sample consists of hundreds of thousands of clones, around 88% of them appearing once. Material for sequencing was PBMCs. The receptor was derived from a woman in her late teens or twenties in good health and CMV-seronegative.

CDR3 residues: CASSLVELNTEAFF. The CDR3 nucleotides read TGCGCCAGCAGCTTGGTAGAGTTGAACACTGAAGCTTTCTTT. The gene calls are TRBV5-1 and TRBJ1-1; D remains ambiguous. The germline V gene encodes CDR1 SGHRS and CDR2 YFSETQ. The CDR3 extends over 14 amino acids. Trimming removed 0 bases from V and 0 bases from J, with 6 bases in between.